The rows below give T cell receptor beta chains drawn from one sample of a study of cytomegalovirus exposure and HLA in healthy donors. The protocol was immunoSEQ multiplex PCR, while the TCRdb copy is restricted to in-frame clones and leaves out a portion. Of 150,000 to 200,000 clones in the sample, around 80% were seen once. The specimen was PBMCs. Receptors originate from a girl aged 10-17 years in good health and CMV-seropositive. Both conserved end residues are part of each CDR3. The D gene is left open where the match is weak. Expanded clones get a size class; other rows say once, few or many, or leave the size out.

j_call clone_size v_call d_call cdr3_aa cdr3_nt
TRBJ1-2 . TRBV4-2 TRBD1 CASSRVPTGKYGYTF TGTGCCAGCAGCCGAGTTCCGACAGGGAAGTATGGCTACACCTTC
TRBJ2-5 few TRBV6-5 . CASSYSAGSGGTQYF TGTGCCAGCAGTTACTCCGCAGGGTCCGGCGGGACCCAGTACTTC
TRBJ2-2 . TRBV4-1 . CASCGATGELFF TGCGCCAGCTGCGGGGCGACCGGGGAGCTGTTTTTT
TRBJ2-5 . TRBV18 TRBD2 CASSPQLAEETQYF TGTGCCAGCTCACCCCAACTAGCGGAAGAGACCCAGTACTTC
TRBJ2-5 once TRBV7-9 TRBD2 CASSKELAGREETQYF TGTGCCAGCAGCAAAGAGTTAGCGGGAAGGGAAGAGACCCAGTACTTC
TRBJ1-2 once TRBV21-1 . CASSFDSNRPYTF TGTGCCAGCAGCTTCGACTCCAACAGGCCTTACACCTTC
TRBJ2-4 . TRBV7-2 TRBD1 CASRFSGQGNIQYF TGTGCCAGCAGGTTCTCGGGACAGGGAAACATTCAGTACTTC
TRBJ2-5 . TRBV29-1 TRBD2 CSASSGSGQETQYF TGCAGCGCTTCTAGCGGGAGTGGGCAAGAGACCCAGTACTTC
TRBJ2-2 . TRBV5-4 TRBD1 CASSRQGSVTGELFF TGTGCCAGCAGTCGACAGGGTTCGGTCACCGGGGAGCTGTTTTTT
TRBJ2-7 . TRBV6-6 TRBD2 CASRGGTSGSYEQYF TGTGCCAGCAGGGGGGGGACTAGCGGGAGCTACGAGCAGTACTTC
TRBJ2-7 . TRBV29-1 TRBD2 CSVCSGSSYEQYF TGCAGCGTCTGTAGCGGGTCGTCCTACGAGCAGTACTTC
TRBJ2-7 . TRBV5-6 . CASSPNRAYEQYF TGTGCCAGCAGCCCGAACAGGGCCTACGAGCAGTACTTC
TRBJ1-2 once TRBV11-2 . CASSPRGGGGTYGYTF TGTGCCAGCAGCCCTCGCGGGGGGGGAGGTACCTATGGCTACACCTTC
TRBJ1-3 . TRBV29-1 . CSVEFPSSGNTIYF TGCAGCGTTGAATTCCCTAGCTCTGGAAACACCATATATTTT
TRBJ1-1 . TRBV5-4 TRBD1 CASSALQGALNTEAFF TGTGCCAGCAGCGCGCTACAGGGGGCTTTGAACACTGAAGCTTTCTTT
TRBJ1-5 . TRBV5-4 TRBD1 CASSLGQGASQPQHF TGTGCCAGCAGCTTGGGACAGGGGGCTAGTCAGCCCCAGCATTTT
TRBJ2-7 . TRBV14 . CASSQVTGTKQYF TGTGCCAGCAGCCAAGTGACAGGTACGAAGCAGTACTTC
TRBJ2-3 . TRBV30 TRBD2 CAWSWGLAGVNTDTQYF TGTGCCTGGAGTTGGGGACTAGCGGGAGTCAACACAGATACGCAGTATTTT
TRBJ2-7 few TRBV13 TRBD2 CASSRIPHSGRAPEQYF TGTGCCAGCAGCAGGATACCGCACAGCGGGAGGGCCCCAGAGCAGTACTTC
TRBJ1-5 . TRBV6-5 . CASRQGLNQPQHF TGTGCCAGCAGGCAGGGCCTCAATCAGCCCCAGCATTTT
TRBJ1-2 . TRBV29-1 . CSVEDRGGYGYTF TGCAGCGTTGAAGATAGGGGGGGCTATGGCTACACCTTC
TRBJ2-2 . TRBV19 TRBD1 CASRPSGQGAGELFF TGTGCCAGTAGACCATCGGGACAGGGGGCCGGGGAGCTGTTTTTT
TRBJ2-1 . TRBV27 . CASSPGTFLSYNEQFF TGTGCCAGCAGCCCTGGGACTTTCCTCTCCTACAATGAGCAGTTCTTC
TRBJ2-4 . TRBV5-5 . CASTVRGLAKNIQYF TGTGCCAGCACCGTCCGAGGGTTAGCCAAAAACATTCAGTACTTC
TRBJ2-7 . TRBV10-3 . CAISEYRTEF TGTGCCATCAGTGAGTACAGGACCGAATTC
TRBJ2-3 . TRBV7-3 . CASSLNGFAADTQYF TGTGCCAGCAGCTTAAATGGCTTCGCTGCAGATACGCAGTATTTT
TRBJ1-2 once TRBV5-6 TRBD1 CASSHLFDRVYGYTF TGTGCCAGCAGCCATCTTTTCGACAGGGTCTATGGCTACACCTTC
TRBJ2-1 . TRBV5-4 TRBD2 CASTAVAGVYNEQFF TGTGCCAGCACAGCGGTGGCGGGAGTTTACAATGAGCAGTTCTTC
TRBJ2-5 . TRBV29-1 TRBD2 CSVGGRAGETQYF TGCAGCGTTGGCGGGAGGGCCGGAGAGACCCAGTACTTC